A selection of T cell receptor beta chains follows, all from one sample in a study of shared T cell receptors in the human thymus. TCRdb's copy holds only in-frame clones and misses some; the assay was immunoSEQ multiplex PCR. The data show around 730,000 clones, with 70% to 90% seen just once and under 0.012% held by the top ten. These data are also associated with another study on human thymus T cells.

The sequenced sample was thymocytes. The receptors derive from a girl younger than two with a congenital heart defect. The CDR3 runs from the conserved cysteine through the conserved F or W. D genes are given only for firm matches. Size tells how often a clone was seen (once, few, many) or the class of an expanded clone, and some rows leave it out.

v_gene: TRBV5-6; j_gene: TRBJ2-1; d_gene: TRBD1; abundance: .; CDR3nt: TGTGCCAGCAGCTTACAGGGGCTCTCCTACAATGAGCAGTTCTTC; CDR3aa: CASSLQGLSYNEQFF
v_gene: TRBV2; j_gene: TRBJ2-2; d_gene: TRBD2; abundance: .; CDR3nt: TGTGCCAGCAGCACACCTAGCGGGGGCCTCACCGGGGAGCTGTTTTTT; CDR3aa: CASSTPSGGLTGELFF
v_gene: TRBV5-1; j_gene: TRBJ2-5; d_gene: .; abundance: .; CDR3nt: TGCGCCAGCAGCTTCTTTCATTTAAAGGGAGGTCGGCTGAGAGAGACCCAGTACTTC; CDR3aa: CASSFFHLKGGRLRETQYF
v_gene: TRBV7-6; j_gene: TRBJ1-1; d_gene: .; abundance: .; CDR3nt: TGTGCCAGCAGCTTAGGAGGGCTCACAGAAGCTTTCTTT; CDR3aa: CASSLGGLTEAFF
v_gene: TRBV27; j_gene: TRBJ2-7; d_gene: .; abundance: .; CDR3nt: TGTGCCAGCAGTTTTCGCAGGGCCCCGACCTACTTC; CDR3aa: CASSFRRAPTYF
v_gene: TRBV5-1; j_gene: TRBJ1-1; d_gene: TRBD1; abundance: .; CDR3nt: TGCGCCAGCAGTCCTACAGGGGGACTGGGCGCTGAAGCTTTCTTT; CDR3aa: CASSPTGGLGAEAFF
v_gene: TRBV11-2; j_gene: TRBJ2-2; d_gene: .; abundance: .; CDR3nt: TGTGCCAGCAGCTTAGATAGACAGCCAACTCACACCGGGGAGCTGTTTTTT; CDR3aa: CASSLDRQPTHTGELFF
v_gene: TRBV9; j_gene: TRBJ1-6; d_gene: .; abundance: few; CDR3nt: TGTGCCAGCAGCGTCGAGGGTTCCCCACCCGATTCACCCCTCCACTTT; CDR3aa: CASSVEGSPPDSPLHF
v_gene: TRBV4-1; j_gene: TRBJ1-5; d_gene: .; abundance: .; CDR3nt: TGCGCCAGCAGCCTAGACCAGGGTGTTCAGCCCCAGCATTTT; CDR3aa: CASSLDQGVQPQHF
v_gene: TRBV5-1; j_gene: TRBJ2-1; d_gene: TRBD2; abundance: .; CDR3nt: TGCGCCAGCAGCATAACAATCGGACTAGCGGCGGTCTCGGCCTACAATGAGCAGTTCTTC; CDR3aa: CASSITIGLAAVSAYNEQFF
v_gene: TRBV9; j_gene: TRBJ1-4; d_gene: .; abundance: .; CDR3nt: TGTGCCAGCAGCGTCAGGGGTGACGCAACTAATGAAAAACTGTTTTTT; CDR3aa: CASSVRGDATNEKLFF
v_gene: TRBV5-4; j_gene: TRBJ1-1; d_gene: .; abundance: few; CDR3nt: TGTGCCAGCAGCTTGTCTGCAGGGAGGCACACTGAAGCTTTCTTT; CDR3aa: CASSLSAGRHTEAFF
v_gene: TRBV5-6; j_gene: TRBJ2-4; d_gene: TRBD1; abundance: .; CDR3nt: TGTGCCAGCAGCTTGAATCTTCTGCCGGACAGGCGGCAGTACATTCAGTACTTC; CDR3aa: CASSLNLLPDRRQYIQYF
v_gene: TRBV7-2; j_gene: TRBJ1-1; d_gene: .; abundance: .; CDR3nt: TGTGCCAGCGGGACCGGGACAAAGTCCACTGAAGCTTTCTTT; CDR3aa: CASGTGTKSTEAFF
v_gene: TRBV10-3; j_gene: TRBJ2-1; d_gene: TRBD2; abundance: .; CDR3nt: TGTGCCATCACCGCAGCGGGGGGCTCCTACAATGAGCAGTTCTTC; CDR3aa: CAITAAGGSYNEQFF
v_gene: TRBV12-5; j_gene: TRBJ1-1; d_gene: .; abundance: once; CDR3nt: TGTGCTAGTGGGGGAGTGGAGACTGAAGCTTTCTTT; CDR3aa: CASGGVETEAFF
v_gene: TRBV19; j_gene: TRBJ2-7; d_gene: TRBD2; abundance: once; CDR3nt: TGTGCCAGTAGTCCCCCCAGGGGCGGGGGGCCCCCGTCCTACGAGCAGTACTTC; CDR3aa: CASSPPRGGGPPSYEQYF
v_gene: TRBV7-2; j_gene: TRBJ2-2; d_gene: TRBD1; abundance: .; CDR3nt: TGTGCCATCCTCGGGACAGGACAAACCGGGGAGCTGTTTTTT; CDR3aa: CAILGTGQTGELFF
v_gene: TRBV6-1; j_gene: TRBJ1-1; d_gene: .; abundance: .; CDR3nt: TGTGCCAGCGGTCCAGGGAGGGCTTTCTTT; CDR3aa: CASGPGRAFF
v_gene: TRBV11-2; j_gene: TRBJ1-4; d_gene: .; abundance: .; CDR3nt: TGTGCCAGCAGCTTAGTCCCAGGGGTGGGTAATGAAAAACTGTTTTTT; CDR3aa: CASSLVPGVGNEKLFF
v_gene: TRBV27; j_gene: TRBJ1-2; d_gene: .; abundance: .; CDR3nt: TGTGCCAGCAGTTTGTGGGCCCACACGTCAGGTCCTTCCTCTTTGAGTTACACCTTC; CDR3aa: CASSLWAHTSGPSSLSYTF
v_gene: TRBV6-1; j_gene: TRBJ1-5; d_gene: TRBD1; abundance: few; CDR3nt: TGTGCCAGCAGTGCGAGACAGGGGGAGGACAATCAGCCCCAGCATTTT; CDR3aa: CASSARQGEDNQPQHF
v_gene: TRBV27; j_gene: TRBJ2-3; d_gene: .; abundance: .; CDR3nt: TGTGCCAGCAGTCAGACCAGGGGATGGTACACAGATACGCAGTATTTT; CDR3aa: CASSQTRGWYTDTQYF
v_gene: TRBV5-1; j_gene: TRBJ1-1; d_gene: .; abundance: few; CDR3nt: TGCGCCAGCAGCTTGACAGTGAACACTGAAGCTTTCTTT; CDR3aa: CASSLTVNTEAFF
v_gene: TRBV15; j_gene: TRBJ2-7; d_gene: .; abundance: once; CDR3nt: TGTGCCACCAGCAGAAACAATCGACAGTCCTCCTCCTACGAGCAGTACTTC; CDR3aa: CATSRNNRQSSSYEQYF
v_gene: TRBV28; j_gene: TRBJ1-2; d_gene: TRBD1; abundance: .; CDR3nt: TGTGCCAGCAGTTTGCCCAAGGACAGGGCGGATTACACCTTC; CDR3aa: CASSLPKDRADYTF
v_gene: TRBV9; j_gene: TRBJ2-3; d_gene: .; abundance: .; CDR3nt: TGTGCCAGCAGCGTAGGGACTACAGATACGCAGTATTTT; CDR3aa: CASSVGTTDTQYF
v_gene: TRBV6-1; j_gene: TRBJ2-3; d_gene: TRBD2; abundance: .; CDR3nt: TGTGCCAGCAGTGAAGCGCCCTTAGCGGGGACCAGCACAGATACGCAGTATTTT; CDR3aa: CASSEAPLAGTSTDTQYF
v_gene: TRBV2; j_gene: TRBJ1-6; d_gene: .; abundance: .; CDR3nt: TGTGCCAGCAGTGATACCAGCTCCTATAATTCACCCCTCCACTTT; CDR3aa: CASSDTSSYNSPLHF
v_gene: TRBV7-9; j_gene: TRBJ1-2; d_gene: TRBD1; abundance: once; CDR3nt: TGTGCCAGCAGCCTCCGCCCGGACAGGCCATATGGCTACACCTTC; CDR3aa: CASSLRPDRPYGYTF
v_gene: TRBV9; j_gene: TRBJ2-3; d_gene: .; abundance: .; CDR3nt: TGTGCCAGCAGCGTAAGATCTTCGGTGACAGATACGCAGTATTTT; CDR3aa: CASSVRSSVTDTQYF
v_gene: TRBV19; j_gene: TRBJ2-3; d_gene: TRBD1; abundance: .; CDR3nt: TGTGCCAGTAGTCCTAACCGGGACAGGGACACAGATACGCAGTATTTT; CDR3aa: CASSPNRDRDTDTQYF
v_gene: TRBV19; j_gene: TRBJ2-3; d_gene: TRBD1; abundance: .; CDR3nt: TGTGCCAGTAGTCTCGGGACAGGGGCAGATACGCAGTATTTT; CDR3aa: CASSLGTGADTQYF
v_gene: TRBV9; j_gene: TRBJ2-1; d_gene: TRBD2; abundance: few; CDR3nt: TGTGCCAGCAGCCCCTGGGACGGGAAGGGGAGGGGATACAATGAGCAGTTCTTC; CDR3aa: CASSPWDGKGRGYNEQFF
v_gene: TRBV20-1; j_gene: TRBJ1-1; d_gene: .; abundance: .; CDR3nt: TGCAGTGCTAGAGATCTGAGGGCTTTCTTT; CDR3aa: CSARDLRAFF
v_gene: TRBV11-2; j_gene: TRBJ1-2; d_gene: .; abundance: .; CDR3nt: TGTGCCAGCAGCTTAGATGGAGGAGGCTATGGCTACACCTTC; CDR3aa: CASSLDGGGYGYTF
v_gene: TRBV15; j_gene: TRBJ1-2; d_gene: .; abundance: few; CDR3nt: TGTGCCACCAGCAGCGGCGGGCAGGAGTATGGCTACACCTTC; CDR3aa: CATSSGGQEYGYTF
v_gene: TRBV27; j_gene: TRBJ2-7; d_gene: .; abundance: .; CDR3nt: TGTGCCAGCAGTTTAGGGGACCCCAGGGACAACTACGAGCAGTACTTC; CDR3aa: CASSLGDPRDNYEQYF
v_gene: TRBV14; j_gene: TRBJ1-1; d_gene: TRBD1; abundance: .; CDR3nt: TGTGCCAGCAGCCCCAGACAGGGCTGCGAAGCTTTCTTT; CDR3aa: CASSPRQGCEAFF
v_gene: TRBV30; j_gene: TRBJ1-5; d_gene: .; abundance: .; CDR3nt: TGTGCCTGGAGTCGAAGTGAGGGTCTTGGGGGCAATCAGCCCCAGCATTTT; CDR3aa: CAWSRSEGLGGNQPQHF
v_gene: TRBV4-1; j_gene: TRBJ1-6; d_gene: .; abundance: .; CDR3nt: TGCGCCAGCAGCCAAGATTTAGGCGCCAGGGCCTATAATTCACCCCTCCACTTT; CDR3aa: CASSQDLGARAYNSPLHF
v_gene: TRBV5-1; j_gene: TRBJ1-1; d_gene: TRBD1; abundance: .; CDR3nt: TGCGCCAGCAGCACACCCGGCAGGGGGCCGATGAACACTGAAGCTTTCTTT; CDR3aa: CASSTPGRGPMNTEAFF
v_gene: TRBV2; j_gene: TRBJ2-7; d_gene: TRBD2; abundance: .; CDR3nt: TGTGCCAGCAGCGACGGACTAGAGTTCGCCTACGAGCAGTACTTC; CDR3aa: CASSDGLEFAYEQYF